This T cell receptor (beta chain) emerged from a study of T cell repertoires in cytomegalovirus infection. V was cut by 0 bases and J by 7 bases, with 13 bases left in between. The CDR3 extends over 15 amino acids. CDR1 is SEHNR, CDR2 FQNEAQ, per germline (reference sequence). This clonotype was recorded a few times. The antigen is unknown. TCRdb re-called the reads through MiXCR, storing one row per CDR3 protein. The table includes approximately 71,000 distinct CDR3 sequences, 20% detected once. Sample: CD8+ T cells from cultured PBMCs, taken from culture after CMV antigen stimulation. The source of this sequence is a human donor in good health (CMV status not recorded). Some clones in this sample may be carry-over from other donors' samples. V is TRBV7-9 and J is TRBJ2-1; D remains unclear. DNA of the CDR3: TGTGCCAGCAGCTTAGCGCTGCGTTATGAGAATGAGCAGTTCTTC. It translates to CASSLALRYENEQFF.